Presented here are 27 T cell receptor beta chains from one specimen sequenced in a study of T cells in Graves' hyperthyroidism and ophthalmopathy. TCR beta CDR3 region amplification was performed from RNA transcripts. First-round RT-PCR of the TCR CDR3 relied on the HTBI primer set. TCRdb passed the multiplex PCR reads through MiXCR, listing each CDR3 protein once. The data show around 190,000 distinct CDR3 sequences, around 17% seen once. The sample taken for sequencing was blood. These receptors all come from a woman aged 45-65 years with Graves' hyperthyroidism.

In its sample, this clonotype was seen many times. This sequence joins TRBV3-1 and TRBJ2-1, with 7 bases fitting TRBD2. Germline assignment: CDR1 LGHDT and CDR2 YNNKEL (reference sequence). J lost 7 bases, V lost 0 bases, and 3 bases had no gene match. CDR3 length equals 14 residues. The CDR3 DNA follows: TGTGCCAGCAGCCAAGATATTAGCGGGAATGAGCAGTTCTTC. Translating gives CASSQDISGNEQFF.

The chain uses TRBV28 and TRBJ2-1; D possibly corresponds to TRBD2 (6 bases). CDR1 and CDR2 from the germline V gene are MDHEN and SYDVKM. V was clipped by 6 bases and J by 8 bases, with 23 bases between them. This CDR3 spans 16 amino acids. The CDR3, as DNA: TGTGCCAGCAGCTCCAAGACTAGGACCGGCGCCTATGAGCAGTTCTTC. Its protein product is CASSSKTRTGAYEQFF.

The V call is TRBV29-1, the J call TRBJ2-1; 7 nucleotides match TRBD2. This CDR3 is built from 16 residues. Germline trimming cut 1 base from V and 8 bases from J; bases unmatched to any gene: 14. The germline V gene encodes CDR1 SQVTM and CDR2 ANQGSEA. CDR3 sequence: CSVEVPRSGTADEQFF. The CDR3 coding sequence is TGCAGCGTTGAAGTGCCGAGGAGCGGGACGGCGGATGAGCAGTTCTTC.

As regards this clonotype: This may stem from a read error, because a much larger clone lies one nucleotide away. CDR3 protein: CASSHRQGLGTDTQYF. Here the CDR3 DNA reads TGTGCCAGCAGTCACAGACAGGGACTTGGCACAGATACGCAGTATTTT. V is TRBV28 and J is TRBJ2-3; D might be TRBD1 (7 bases). In germline, CDR1 is MDHEN, CDR2 SYDVKM. The CDR3 runs 16 residues. V was pared by 5 bases and J by 1 base, with 16 bases between.

This clonotype was recorded at least ten times. The V gene is TRBV24-1, the J gene TRBJ2-7; 12 positions agree with TRBD2. Germline V CDR1 and CDR2: KGHDR, SFDVKD. V dropped 4 bases and J dropped 2; count of bases not matched to a gene: 5. This CDR3 has 16 residues. The CDR3 sequence is CATSDPTSGSAYEQYF. CDR3 nucleotide sequence: TGTGCCACCAGTGACCCGACTAGCGGGAGCGCCTACGAGCAGTACTTC.

Many counts were recorded for this clonotype. This CDR3 is CAWNSGRAYNEQFF. DNA for the CDR3: TGTGCCTGGAATAGCGGGAGGGCCTACAATGAGCAGTTCTTC. The V call is TRBV30, the J call TRBJ2-1; TRBD2 matches at 11 bases. The CDR3 sequence is 14 residues long. In germline, CDR1 is GTSNPN, CDR2 SVGIG (reference sequence). V trimming: 4 bases; J trimming: 2 bases; junction bases outside the gene matches: 1.

The CDR3 sequence is CASSQDTQETQYF. In nucleotides, the CDR3 is TGTGCCAGCAGCCAGGATACCCAAGAGACCCAGTACTTC. V and J are TRBV11-3 and TRBJ2-5; D gene unclear. Germline loops: CDR1 SGHNT, CDR2 YENEEA. The CDR3 is made up of 13 amino acids. V gave up 5 bases and J gave up 1 base, with 8 bases separating them.

This clonotype was observed at least ten times. V gene TRBV12-3 or TRBV12-4 combines with J gene TRBJ2-3; D not certain. Trimming took 2 bases from V and 4 from J, leaving 10 bases between them. This CDR3 region has 14 residues. The CDR3 DNA is TGTGCCAGCAGTTTATACAGCCTGGCAGATACGCAGTATTTT. Protein: CASSLYSLADTQYF.

V gene TRBV7-2 combines with J gene TRBJ2-7; 8 bases align to TRBD2. The V gene's germline CDR1 is SGHTA and CDR2 FQGNSA. The junction had 13 bases not matched to a gene; V was cut back by 6 bases and J by 6 bases. The CDR3 is 15 amino acids. The CDR3 loop is CASRPGGTRAAEQYF. The CDR3 DNA reads TGTGCCAGCAGGCCGGGGGGGACTAGGGCCGCCGAGCAGTACTTC.

This clonotype was observed many times. The rearrangement uses TRBV27 and TRBJ2-5; TRBD2 agrees at 9 bases. CDR1 is MNHEY and CDR2 is SMNVEV in the germline V gene (reference sequence). The CDR3 covers 17 residues. Trimming took 6 bases from V and 5 from J; bases not matched to a gene: 16. CDR3 residues: CASRGHGAGGPSETQYF. The CDR3 DNA reads TGTGCCAGCAGGGGGCACGGGGCGGGAGGGCCCTCGGAGACCCAGTACTTC.

This clonotype has more than one count but fewer than ten. The chain couples TRBV5-4 to TRBJ1-1, with 7 bases that match TRBD1. The junction had 6 bases not matched to a gene; V was cut back by 4 bases and J by 3 bases. CDR3 length: 14 amino acids. Germline assignment: CDR1 SGHNT and CDR2 YYREEE (reference sequence). CDR3 in DNA: TGTGCCAGCAGCCAAGGGGGCTGGGACACTGAAGCTTTCTTT. Amino acid sequence: CASSQGGWDTEAFF.

This clonotype was seen repeatedly, ten times or more. This sequence joins TRBV2 and TRBJ1-4; tentatively, D is TRBD1 (6 bases). Trimming took off 7 bases at V and 0 bases at J, with 9 bases between the two ends. Germline values: CDR1 SNHLY, CDR2 FYNNEI. This CDR3 has 14 residues. CDR3 nucleotides: TGTGCCAGCAATAGACAGGCAACTAATGAAAAACTGTTTTTT. This sequence encodes CASNRQATNEKLFF.

This clonotype was detected a few times. A much larger clone lies one base from this, so it may be a read error. The chain uses TRBV30 and TRBJ2-5; D gene ambiguous. The germline V and J ends were trimmed by 0 bases and 4 bases, with 3 bases remaining between them. CDR3 size: 11 residues. CDR1 and CDR2 from the germline V gene are GTSNPN and SVGIG (reference sequence). The CDR3 DNA is TGTGCCTGGAGTGTACTAGAGACCCAGTACTTC. It encodes CAWSVLETQYF.

This clonotype was recorded many times. The J gene is TRBJ2-2, the V gene TRBV7-9; unclear D gene. Per the germline V gene, CDR1 is SEHNR and CDR2 is FQNEAQ (reference sequence). This CDR3 has 13 residues. Between the trimmed V and J ends, which lost 1 base and 6 bases, there was a span of 6 bases. The CDR3 DNA reads as TGTGCCAGCAGCTTAGTGCACGCCGGGGAGCTGTTTTTT. Translation: CASSLVHAGELFF.

This clonotype was detected many times. The genes are TRBV18 and TRBJ1-5; 12 nucleotides match TRBD1. The CDR3 extends over 17 amino acids. Germline V gives CDR1 KGHSH, CDR2 LQKENI. V lost 0 bases, J lost 6 bases, and 6 bases stayed unmatched. The CDR3 sequence is CASSPPGQGAFGQPQHF. The CDR3 nucleotides read TGTGCCAGCTCACCACCGGGACAGGGGGCATTCGGTCAGCCCCAGCATTTT.

Only a few counts were recorded for this clonotype. The chain combines TRBV5-1 with TRBJ1-4; 7 bases agree with TRBD1. V lost 3 bases, J lost 7 bases, and 9 bases stayed unmatched. There are 15 residues in the CDR3. Germline-derived CDR1 and CDR2 are SGHRS and YFSETQ. In DNA, the CDR3 is TGCGCCAGCAGCTCCAACCGACAGGGAGGTGAAAAACTGTTTTTT. It codes for CASSSNRQGGEKLFF.

In this sample, this clonotype turned up a few times. This sequence joins TRBV28 and TRBJ1-5; unclear D gene. CDR1 is MDHEN, CDR2 SYDVKM, per germline. V lost 7 bases to trimming and J lost 1 base, with 8 bases between them. There are 13 residues in the CDR3. The CDR3 region is CASTWGSNQPQHF. CDR3 nucleotide sequence: TGTGCCAGCACGTGGGGAAGCAATCAGCCCCAGCATTTT.

Comment on this clonotype: Just one base apart from a much larger clone, this may be a read error. This rearrangement joins TRBV11-3 to TRBJ1-2, with 9 nucleotides matching TRBD1. Trimming took 1 base from V and 9 from J; bases not matched to a gene: 6. Per the germline V gene, CDR1 is SGHNT and CDR2 is YENEEA. This CDR3 comprises 14 residues. CDR3: CASSLAWTGESYTF. CDR3 nucleotide sequence: TGTGCCAGCAGCTTAGCCTGGACAGGGGAGAGCTACACCTTC.

The V gene is TRBV7-3, the J gene TRBJ1-6; 10 positions match TRBD1. The germline V gene encodes CDR1 SGHTA and CDR2 FQGTGA. The CDR3 is made up of 14 amino acids. J was trimmed by 10 bases and V by 4 bases; bases with no gene match: 4. The CDR3 reads CASSSGDRGSPLHF. The CDR3 DNA is TGTGCCAGCAGCTCCGGGGACAGGGGCTCACCCCTCCACTTT.

The V and J genes are TRBV20-1 and TRBJ1-1; 8 bases map to TRBD1. The V segment lost 5 bases and the J segment 1 base; nucleotides outside the gene matches: 9. Germline CDR1 reads DFQATT; CDR2 reads SNEGSKA (reference sequence). The CDR3 runs 15 residues. CDR3 in DNA: TGCAGTGCTGCAGGGGGCGCCGACTCGAACACTGAAGCTTTCTTT. Translated: CSAAGGADSNTEAFF.

Many counts were recorded for this clonotype. The chain employs TRBV7-2 and TRBJ2-1, with a possible D match to TRBD2 (7 bases). The V gene's germline CDR1 is SGHTA and CDR2 FQGNSA. Trimming took off 5 bases at V and 8 bases at J, with 22 bases between the two ends. This CDR3 has 16 residues. The CDR3 sequence is CASSPWRGRVIDEQFF. The CDR3 region has the DNA TGTGCCAGCAGCCCCTGGAGGGGGAGGGTTATCGATGAGCAGTTCTTC.

In this sample, this clonotype turned up many times. This rearrangement joins TRBV12-3 or TRBV12-4 to TRBJ2-7; 10 bases are a match to TRBD1. J gave up 3 bases and V 5 bases, and 4 bases lay outside the gene matches. The CDR3 length is 14 residues. Here the CDR3 DNA reads TGTGCCAGCAGTCCCAGGACAGGGGGCTACGAGCAGTACTTC. It specifies CASSPRTGGYEQYF.

This clonotype was seen a few times. V and J are TRBV7-8 and TRBJ2-2; 7 bases are a match to TRBD2. The CDR3 extends over 16 amino acids. CDR1 and CDR2 from the germline V gene are SGHVS and FQNEAQ. Trimming cost V 5 bases and J 4 bases; bases outside gene matches: 10. CDR3 bases: TGTGCCAGCAGCCGCACGGGAGGTATGGTCACCGGGGAGCTGTTTTTT. It encodes CASSRTGGMVTGELFF. The full variable domain, rest sourced from reference TRBV7-8 and TRBJ2-2, is GAGVSQSPRYKVAKRGQDVALRCDPISGHVSLFWYQQALGQGPEFLTYFQNEAQLDKSGLPSDRFFAERPEGSVSTLKIQRTQQEDSAVYLCASSRTGGMVTGELFFGEGSRLTVL.

This rearrangement joins TRBV20-1 to TRBJ1-6; D ambiguous. V shed 0 bases and J shed 5 bases, with 14 bases lying between them. Germline loops: CDR1 DFQATT, CDR2 SNEGSKA (reference sequence). There are 16 residues in the CDR3. CDR3 region: CSARDHSGGNNSPLHF. In nucleotides, the CDR3 is TGCAGTGCTAGAGATCATTCCGGCGGGAATAATTCACCCCTCCACTTT.

The J gene is TRBJ1-1, the V gene TRBV2, with TRBD1 matching 8 bases. Germline values: CDR1 SNHLY, CDR2 FYNNEI. V was clipped by 1 base and J by 10 bases; unmatched bases: 5. The CDR3 is made up of 13 amino acids. The DNA for the CDR3 is TGTGCCAGCAGTGAAGAGCCAGGGGGCGGAGCTTTCTTT. Amino acids: CASSEEPGGGAFF.

A remark on this clonotype: The junction departs from the called germline gene at one end, perhaps through a read error. The chain joins TRBV12-3 or TRBV12-4 to TRBJ2-1; D call uncertain. The CDR3 is made up of 16 amino acids. CDR3 in DNA: TGTGCCAGCAGCTTAGATATCTGGAGCTCCTACAATGAGCAGTTCTTC. It is translated as CASSLDIWSSYNEQFF.

The rearrangement links TRBV12-3 or TRBV12-4 to TRBJ1-1; 7 nucleotides agree with TRBD1. CDR3 size: 12 residues. The ends lost 5 bases at V and 8 bases at J; junction bases unmatched: 5. Written as DNA, the CDR3 is TGTGCCAGCAGTAAGACAGGGTGGGAAGCTTTCTTT. Translating gives CASSKTGWEAFF.